Listed here are 18 T cell receptor beta chains from one sample, sequenced in a study of T cell responses to AZD1222 COVID-19 vaccine (dated by TCRdb to about 2021). Library preparation was by the immunoSEQ multiplex PCR assay. This is the immuneACCESS table as TCRdb keeps it, with only in-frame sequences that have V and J called. A part of the clones is gone; compared with another copy, unresolved V genes explain less than half, and the rest is unexplained. This sample holds approximately 140,000 clones; about 92% were observed only once. The top ten clonotypes cover approximately 3.3% of the sample. The time point label on this specimen signifies: about 28 days (+/-7) after the second vaccine dose. The sequences come from peripheral blood, collected 28 days after the second AZD1222 dose. The receptors shown here come from an adult who received the AZD1222 COVID-19 vaccine.

DNA for the CDR3: TGTGCCAGCAGCTCCAGCGGGAGGGCCGGGTACAATGAGCAGTTCTTC. Translation gives CASSSSGRAGYNEQFF. The rearrangement links TRBV3-1 (or the pseudogene TRBV3-2) to TRBJ2-1, with 10 bases matching TRBD2. Germline values: CDR1 LGHDT, CDR2 YNNKEL (reference sequence). J gave up 4 bases and V 5 bases, and 8 bases lay outside the gene matches. The CDR3 length is 16 residues.

The gene calls are TRBV4-1 and TRBJ1-2; 9 bases are shared with TRBD1. J lost 7 bases, V lost 0 bases, and 6 bases had no gene match. CDR1 is MGHRA, CDR2 YSYEKL, per germline. This CDR3 region has 15 residues. The CDR3 loop is CASSQEWGTGSGYTF. DNA for the CDR3: TGCGCCAGCAGCCAAGAATGGGGGACAGGGTCTGGCTACACCTTC.

The V call is TRBV7-2, the J call TRBJ2-7, with 7 bases aligning to TRBD1. The CDR3 runs to 14 residues. Germline V lookup: CDR1 SGHTA, CDR2 FQGNSA. V was pared by 3 bases and J by 5 bases, with 7 bases of the junction left unmatched. The CDR3 here is CASSFRQGKDEQYF. The CDR3 region has the DNA TGTGCCAGCAGCTTCCGACAGGGTAAGGACGAGCAGTACTTC.

The chain is built from TRBV4-1 and TRBJ1-4; D unresolved. The length of the CDR3 is 15 residues. Trimming took 2 bases from V and 3 from J, leaving 10 bases between them. Germline V gene sequence: CDR1 MGHRA, CDR2 YSYEKL. The chain's CDR3 is CASSQKGAANEKLFF. The DNA for the CDR3 is TGCGCCAGCAGCCAAAAGGGAGCTGCTAATGAAAAACTGTTTTTT.

The chain couples TRBV6-2 or TRBV6-3 to TRBJ2-7; 8 positions match TRBD2. V was pared by 0 bases and J by 1 base, with 5 bases of the junction left unmatched. The CDR3 is made up of 16 amino acids. The germline V gene encodes CDR1 MNHEY and CDR2 SVGEGT. CDR3 residues: CASSYSASGPSYEQYF. CDR3 in DNA: TGTGCCAGCAGTTACTCGGCTAGCGGGCCATCCTACGAGCAGTACTTC.

This clone occurred once. This chain uses TRBV4-1 with TRBJ1-1; D not certain. Germline V gene data show CDR1 as MGHRA and CDR2 as YSYEKL. The CDR3 sequence is 19 residues long. Trimming took off 3 bases at V and 2 bases at J, with 25 bases between the two ends. CDR3 bases: TGCGCCAGCAGCCACGAGGGTAGAGGGCTTATTTGGGCCAACACTGAAGCTTTCTTT. It codes for CASSHEGRGLIWANTEAFF.

The rearrangement joins TRBV4-2 to TRBJ2-5, with TRBD2 matching 10 bases. Losses at the gene ends were 0 bases for V and 5 bases for J; bases not matched to a gene: 6. The V gene's germline CDR1 is LGHNA and CDR2 YNFKEQ. The CDR3 consists of 16 residues. This chain's CDR3 is CASSQEAAGGSETQYF. CDR3 nucleotide sequence: TGTGCCAGCAGCCAAGAGGCAGCGGGAGGGTCGGAGACCCAGTACTTC.

The chain links TRBV7-9 to TRBJ2-1, with a possible D match to TRBD2 (5 bases). The germline V gene encodes CDR1 SEHNR and CDR2 FQNEAQ (reference sequence). V was clipped by 5 bases and J by 5 bases, with 22 bases between them. The CDR3 extends over 17 amino acids. As DNA, the CDR3 is TGTGCCAGCAGCGGCCGATGGAAGCGGACTCCGGACAATGAGCAGTTCTTC. This gives the protein CASSGRWKRTPDNEQFF.

V gene TRBV3-1 (or the pseudogene TRBV3-2) combines with J gene TRBJ1-1; possibly TRBD1 for D (5 bases). The V gene lost 6 bases and the J gene lost 7 bases, with 21 bases spanning the gap. CDR1 is LGHDT, CDR2 YNNKEL, per germline (reference sequence). This CDR3 contains 15 residues. CDR3 residues: CASSRGGGILGEAFF. For the CDR3, the DNA is TGTGCCAGCAGTAGAGGCGGGGGGATACTAGGTGAAGCTTTCTTT.

The chain links TRBV4-3 to TRBJ1-3, with 7 bases aligning to TRBD1. In germline, CDR1 is LGHNA, CDR2 YSLEER. V lost 1 base, J lost 4 bases, and 7 bases stayed unmatched. The CDR3 is 16 amino acids. CDR3 in DNA: TGCGCCAGCAGCCAAGCGCCAACAGGGGAGGGAAACACCATATATTTT. Its translation is CASSQAPTGEGNTIYF.

The rearrangement links TRBV10-2 to TRBJ1-2; the match to TRBD1 covers 8 bases. The germline CDR1 and CDR2 sequences are WSHSY and SAAADI. This CDR3 comprises 14 residues. V trimming: 4 bases; J trimming: 4 bases; junction bases outside the gene matches: 5. CDR3 nucleotides: TGCGCCAGCAGTGCGGACAGGGCCTCCTATGGCTACACCTTC. It codes for CASSADRASYGYTF.

The genes are TRBV6-6 and TRBJ2-7; TRBD1 matches 9 bases. V shed 8 bases, J shed 7 bases, and the junction held 9 bases outside the gene matches. There are 13 residues in the CDR3. CDR1 and CDR2 (germline): MNHNY, SVGAGI (reference sequence). Here the CDR3 reads CASRDRASGEQYF. The CDR3 DNA reads TGTGCCAGCCGGGACAGGGCATCGGGGGAGCAGTACTTC.

The chain couples TRBV3-1 (or the pseudogene TRBV3-2) to TRBJ2-7, with 9 bases fitting TRBD2. CDR1 is LGHDT and CDR2 is YNNKEL in the germline V gene (reference sequence). The CDR3 is made up of 15 amino acids. V shed 1 base and J 2 bases; nucleotides not matched to a gene: 3. CDR3 residues: CASSQVLAGTYEQYF. The DNA for the CDR3 is TGTGCCAGCAGCCAAGTCCTAGCGGGAACCTACGAGCAGTACTTC.

This chain uses TRBV19 with TRBJ1-3; D might be TRBD1 (5 bases). The CDR3 is 12 residues long. Deletions cut 3 bases from V and 12 bases from J, with 12 bases between. Germline V lookup: CDR1 LNHDA, CDR2 SQIVND (reference sequence). The CDR3 region has the DNA TGTGCCAGTAGTATCATGGGACTTTTCATATATTTT. Encoded protein: CASSIMGLFIYF. Based on the CDR3 plus reference TRBV19 and TRBJ1-3, the full variable domain is DGGITQSPKYLFRKEGQNVTLSCEQNLNHDAMYWYRQDPGQGLRLIYYSQIVNDFQKGDIAEGYSVSREKKESFPLTVTSAQKNPTAFYLCASSIMGLFIYFGEGSWLTVV.

This CDR3 is CASSLVFVPGELFF. In DNA form, the CDR3 reads TGTGCCAGCAGCTTAGTCTTCGTTCCCGGGGAGCTGTTTTTT. The rearrangement joins TRBV7-9 to TRBJ2-2; D gene ambiguous. The CDR3 has 14 amino acids. Germline V gene sequence: CDR1 SEHNR, CDR2 FQNEAQ (reference sequence). Trimming removed 1 base from V and 6 bases from J, with 9 bases in between.

The rearrangement joins TRBV7-2 to TRBJ1-2, with D possibly matching TRBD1 (6 bases). The CDR3 has 13 amino acids. Germline V gene lookup returns CDR1 SGHTA and CDR2 FQGNSA. The V end lost 6 bases, the J end lost 3 bases, and 11 bases lay between the germline ends. The CDR3 region is CASRTTGHYGYTF. The CDR3 coding sequence is TGTGCCAGCAGGACGACAGGACACTATGGCTACACCTTC.

J is TRBJ2-2 and V is TRBV9, with D unclear. V was clipped by 0 bases and J by 3 bases, with 12 bases between them. This CDR3 spans 16 amino acids. Germline V CDR1 and CDR2: SGDLS, YYNGEE. In DNA form, the CDR3 reads TGTGCCAGCAGCGTAGGAGACATAGGTGACACCGGGGAGCTGTTTTTT. This sequence encodes CASSVGDIGDTGELFF.

The genes are TRBV5-1 and TRBJ2-3; 11 nucleotides align to TRBD2. The germline CDR1 and CDR2 sequences are SGHRS and YFSETQ. The V segment lost 0 bases and the J segment 6 bases; nucleotides outside the gene matches: 6. The CDR3 is made up of 16 amino acids. In DNA, the CDR3 is TGCGCCAGCAGCTTGGCACTAGCGGGAGAGCGGGATACGCAGTATTTT. This gives the protein CASSLALAGERDTQYF.